This entry lists 18 T cell receptor beta chains sequenced from one sample in a study of cytomegalovirus exposure and HLA in healthy donors (dated by TCRdb to the late 2010s). The protocol used for the library was the immunoSEQ multiplex PCR assay. For the multiplex PCR, a mixture combining 60 forward primers for TCR Vbeta segments and 13 reverse primers for TCR Jbeta segments was used. As stored in TCRdb, this immuneACCESS dataset retains in-frame rearrangements with V and J assigned. A fraction of the clones does not appear; measured against another copy, unresolved V genes explain less than half of the discrepancy, and the remainder lacks a known reason. The sample has 40,000 to 55,000 clones on record, around 80% of them singletons. Clones ranked in the top ten supply around 8.1% of the sample. The sequenced sample consisted of PBMCs. The receptors derive from a man aged 30-40 years in good health and CMV-seropositive.

This chain connects TRBV28 to TRBJ1-5; no definite D call. The CDR3 sequence is 13 residues long. The germline CDR1 and CDR2 sequences are MDHEN and SYDVKM. The ends were cut back, 5 bases at V and 2 bases at J, with 7 bases in the middle. The CDR3 nucleotides read TGTGCCAGCAGTCTCCTCGGCAATCAGCCCCAGCATTTT. Translation: CASSLLGNQPQHF.

The CDR3: CASSLRGPDTGELFF. CDR3 DNA: TGTGCCAGCAGCTTAAGAGGGCCGGACACCGGGGAGCTGTTTTTT. The chain joins TRBV11-3 to TRBJ2-2; the D gene is possibly TRBD2 (5 bases). V lost 2 bases to trimming and J lost 3 bases, with 10 bases between them. The CDR3 is 15 residues long. From germline, CDR1 is SGHNT and CDR2 YENEEA.

The V gene is TRBV13, the J gene TRBJ2-6; 10 positions agree with TRBD1. The trim removed 4 bases at V and 4 bases at J, leaving 4 bases unmatched. The CDR3 contains 16 residues. In germline, CDR1 is PRHDT, CDR2 FYEKMQ (reference sequence). The CDR3 DNA follows: TGTGCCAGCAGCTCCGGGACAGGGGCAGGGGCCAACGTCCTGACTTTC. Protein: CASSSGTGAGANVLTF.

V is TRBV19 and J is TRBJ1-5; perhaps TRBD1 as D (5 bases). Trimming pared 3 bases from V and 4 bases from J, leaving 10 bases between. Germline V gene data show CDR1 as LNHDA and CDR2 as SQIVND (reference sequence). There are 14 residues in the CDR3. CDR3 in amino acids: CASSMTVTNQPQHF. CDR3 in DNA: TGTGCCAGTAGTATGACAGTTACAAATCAGCCCCAGCATTTT. The variable domain in full, with the rest retrieved from reference TRBV19 and TRBJ1-5, is DGGITQSPKYLFRKEGQNVTLSCEQNLNHDAMYWYRQDPGQGLRLIYYSQIVNDFQKGDIAEGYSVSREKKESFPLTVTSAQKNPTAFYLCASSMTVTNQPQHFGDGTRLSIL.

This rearrangement joins TRBV29-1 to TRBJ1-1; TRBD1 aligns across 8 bases. Trimming at V came to 4 bases and at J to 8 bases, leaving 9 bases not matched to a gene. The CDR3 covers 13 residues. Germline CDR1 and CDR2: SQVTM and ANQGSEA. The CDR3 region has the DNA TGCAGCGTTGTCTTGTCAGGGGGCGAAGAAGCTTTCTTT. Protein product: CSVVLSGGEEAFF.

The J gene is TRBJ1-6, the V gene TRBV27; 7 positions match TRBD1. J gave up 9 bases and V 6 bases, and 8 bases lay outside the gene matches. CDR3 length: 14 amino acids. CDR1 is MNHEY, CDR2 SMNVEV, per germline (reference sequence). In DNA, the CDR3 is TGTGCCAGCAGCCATCAGGGGGATGGTTCACCCCTCCACTTT. Translated: CASSHQGDGSPLHF.

V is TRBV5-4 and J is TRBJ1-5, with 9 bases that match TRBD1. CDR1 is SGHNT and CDR2 is YYREEE in the germline V gene (reference sequence). J was trimmed by 1 base and V by 4 bases; bases with no gene match: 3. The CDR3 totals 15 residues. The DNA of the CDR3 is TGTGCCAGCAGCGTGGACAGGGGAAGCAATCAGCCCCAGCATTTT. It yields the protein CASSVDRGSNQPQHF.

The chain couples TRBV29-1 to TRBJ2-5; 7 nucleotides match TRBD1. The germline V gene encodes CDR1 SQVTM and CDR2 ANQGSEA. J lost 2 bases, V lost 7 bases, and 19 bases had no gene match. The CDR3 sequence is 17 residues long. As DNA, the CDR3 is TGCAGCGCATCGGTGCCTAAGACAGGGAACTTGCAAGAGACCCAGTACTTC. Its protein product is CSASVPKTGNLQETQYF.

The genes are TRBV6-5 and TRBJ1-5; 8 bases match TRBD1. Germline loops: CDR1 MNHEY, CDR2 SVGAGI. V shed 6 bases, J shed 3 bases, and the junction held 1 base outside the gene matches. There are 13 residues in the CDR3. CDR3 nucleotide sequence: TGTGCCAGCAGGGACAGGGCCAATCAGCCCCAGCATTTT. This codes for CASRDRANQPQHF.

V gene TRBV7-8 combines with J gene TRBJ1-2, with a possible D match to TRBD1 (6 bases). Germline assignment: CDR1 SGHVS and CDR2 FQNEAQ. Between the trimmed V and J ends, which lost 5 bases and 6 bases, there was a span of 13 bases. The CDR3 is made up of 13 amino acids. The CDR3 is CASSKGTLDGYTF. The DNA of the CDR3 is TGTGCCAGCAGCAAAGGGACATTGGATGGCTACACCTTC.

The V and J genes are TRBV5-1 and TRBJ2-1; the match to TRBD2 covers 9 bases. CDR3 length equals 15 residues. Germline CDR1 is SGHRS and CDR2 is YFSETQ. The V segment lost 1 base and the J segment 7 bases; nucleotides outside the gene matches: 6. CDR3 bases: TGCGCCAGCAGCTTGAGTAGCGGGGGCCTAAATGAGCAGTTCTTC. It codes for CASSLSSGGLNEQFF.

The chain links TRBV9 to TRBJ2-1; D is unclear. The CDR3 is 12 amino acids. V was pared by 0 bases and J by 7 bases, with 5 bases between. Germline V lookup: CDR1 SGDLS, CDR2 YYNGEE. The CDR3 spells CASSVADNEQFF. As DNA, the CDR3 is TGTGCCAGCAGCGTAGCAGATAATGAGCAGTTCTTC.

The chain carries TRBV6-5 and TRBJ2-4; 12 positions agree with TRBD1. V lost 2 bases to trimming and J lost 8 bases; unmatched junction nucleotides: 4. CDR3 length: 15 residues. Germline V gene lookup returns CDR1 MNHEY and CDR2 SVGAGI. The CDR3 protein is CASSYTGQGADIQYF. CDR3 coding DNA: TGTGCCAGCAGTTACACGGGACAGGGGGCTGACATTCAGTACTTC.

V is TRBV7-9 and J is TRBJ2-7; possible D gene TRBD2, 6 bases. Trimming removed 2 bases from V and 12 bases from J, with 17 bases in between. Germline V gene data show CDR1 as SEHNR and CDR2 as FQNEAQ (reference sequence). This CDR3 contains 13 residues. As DNA, the CDR3 is TGTGCCAGCAGCTTAACGACGGGGGTGGCACTGTACTTC. Its translation is CASSLTTGVALYF.

This rearrangement joins TRBV6-1 to TRBJ2-3, with 8 bases fitting TRBD1. The CDR3 length is 13 residues. CDR1 and CDR2 from the germline V gene are MNHNS and SASEGT. Trimming cost V 10 bases and J 2 bases; bases outside gene matches: 5. Here the CDR3 reads CAISTGVTDTQYF. In nucleotides, the CDR3 is TGTGCCATTTCGACAGGGGTCACAGATACGCAGTATTTT.

This clone has only one observation. A read error may produce the germline difference seen at one junction end. This sequence joins TRBV6-1 and TRBJ1-1; D unresolved. Germline assignment: CDR1 MNHNS and CDR2 SASEGT. The CDR3 consists of 14 residues. The CDR3 nucleotides are TGTGCCAGCAGAGAAGGTGATGCAGGCACTGAAGCTTTCTTT. Translated, it gives CASREGDAGTEAFF.

As to this clone: One junction end disagrees with the germline gene, perhaps due to a read error. This rearrangement joins TRBV7-9 to TRBJ1-1; tentatively, D is TRBD1 (6 bases). The CDR3 extends over 13 amino acids. In germline, CDR1 is SEHNR, CDR2 FQNEAQ (reference sequence). The CDR3 spells CSSSYRVNTEAFF. CDR3 nucleotide sequence: TGTTCCAGCAGCTACAGGGTGAACACTGAAGCTTTCTTT.

V is TRBV30 and J is TRBJ2-2, with 9 bases lining up with TRBD2. The CDR3 loop spans 14 amino acids. From germline, CDR1 is GTSNPN and CDR2 SVGIG (reference sequence). The trim removed 3 bases at V and 5 bases at J, leaving 4 bases unmatched. The CDR3 loop reads CAWRGLAGTGELFF. DNA of the CDR3: TGTGCCTGGAGGGGCCTAGCGGGGACCGGGGAGCTGTTTTTT.